A single sample gave rise to the 27 T cell receptor beta chains below, sequenced in a study of shared clonotypes between healthy human individuals. The method was immunoSEQ multiplex PCR; TCRdb's version includes in-frame clones alone and lacks a portion of them. Of hundreds of thousands of clones listed, around 96% are singletons. The naive CD8 population came from CD45RO-negative cells selected for CCR7, without terminally differentiated effector memory CD45RA+ cells. The sequencing input was naive CD8+ T cells sorted from blood. Receptors were obtained from a young woman in good health.

The chain recombines TRBV5-1 with TRBJ2-7, with TRBD1 matching 7 bases. The germline V gene encodes CDR1 SGHRS and CDR2 YFSETQ. V trimming: 0 bases; J trimming: 2 bases; junction bases outside the gene matches: 5. The CDR3 is made up of 15 amino acids. In DNA form, the CDR3 reads TGCGCCAGCAGCTTGGGATGGGACAGAGCCTACGAGCAGTACTTC. Translated, it gives CASSLGWDRAYEQYF.

The table lists this clone with a count of one. V is TRBV9 and J is TRBJ2-7; 7 positions match TRBD1. CDR3 length: 13 residues. V shed 4 bases, J shed 7 bases, and the junction held 8 bases outside the gene matches. Germline V lookup: CDR1 SGDLS, CDR2 YYNGEE. In DNA, the CDR3 is TGTGCCAGCAGCCGGTCAGGGGGTAGTGAGCAGTACTTC. Translated: CASSRSGGSEQYF.

The rearrangement joins TRBV27 to TRBJ2-2, with D perhaps assigned TRBD1 or TRBD2 (5 bases each). CDR3 size: 15 residues. Germline V CDR1 and CDR2: MNHEY, SMNVEV (reference sequence). V was cut by 6 bases and J by 6 bases, with 17 bases left in between. The chain's CDR3 is CASRALGVLPGELFF. The CDR3 DNA sequence: TGTGCCAGCAGGGCACTAGGGGTTTTGCCCGGGGAGCTGTTTTTT.

CDR3 residues: CASSFGSRQVPFF. CDR3 DNA: TGTGCCAGCAGCTTTGGGTCCCGACAGGTCCCGTTCTTC. The J gene is TRBJ2-1, the V gene TRBV5-6; D is possibly TRBD1 (6 bases). Trimming pared 2 bases from V and 15 bases from J, leaving 18 bases between. CDR3 size: 13 residues. Germline CDR1 reads SGHDT; CDR2 reads YYEEEE.

The chain is built from TRBV27 and TRBJ2-2, with a possible D match to TRBD1 (5 bases). With 0 bases removed from V and 6 bases from J, the gap between germline ends came to 8 bases. The length of the CDR3 is 14 residues. Germline lookup yields CDR1 MNHEY and CDR2 SMNVEV (reference sequence). The CDR3 sequence: CASSLSQGPGELFF. CDR3 nucleotide sequence: TGTGCCAGCAGTTTATCGCAGGGTCCCGGGGAGCTGTTTTTT.

The V and J genes are TRBV6-5 and TRBJ2-1, with D possibly being TRBD2 (6 bases). The CDR3 has 13 residues. V was pared by 2 bases and J by 5 bases, with 7 bases between. From germline, CDR1 is MNHEY and CDR2 SVGAGI. CDR3 sequence reads: CASSYAGHNEQFF. In DNA, the CDR3 is TGTGCCAGCAGTTACGCGGGACACAATGAGCAGTTCTTC.

V is TRBV6-6 and J is TRBJ1-5; D call uncertain. This CDR3 has 15 residues. V was shortened by 6 bases and J by 0 bases, with 12 bases between the two germline ends. The germline CDR1 and CDR2 sequences are MNHNY and SVGAGI (reference sequence). This CDR3 is CASSLSSYSNQPQHF. CDR3 coding DNA: TGTGCCAGCAGCCTCAGCTCTTATAGCAATCAGCCCCAGCATTTT.

This chain uses TRBV28 with TRBJ2-3; TRBD2 matches at 7 bases. This CDR3 has 14 residues. Germline V lookup: CDR1 MDHEN, CDR2 SYDVKM. After removal of 7 bases from V and 3 bases from J, the junction contained 7 bases not matched to a gene. The CDR3 region is CASTDAGATDTQYF. In DNA form, the CDR3 reads TGTGCCAGCACCGATGCGGGAGCAACAGATACGCAGTATTTT.

J is TRBJ2-3 and V is TRBV7-7; D is unclear. The CDR3 covers 13 residues. With 5 bases removed from V and 0 bases from J, the gap between germline ends came to 6 bases. Per the germline V gene, CDR1 is SSHAT and CDR2 is FNYEAQ (reference sequence). The chain's CDR3 is CASSAASTDTQYF. CDR3 DNA: TGTGCCAGCAGCGCGGCTAGCACAGATACGCAGTATTTT.

This chain connects TRBV27 to TRBJ2-7; TRBD1 matches 7 bases. This CDR3 has 16 amino acids. J gave up 1 base and V 3 bases, and 9 bases lay outside the gene matches. Germline lookup yields CDR1 MNHEY and CDR2 SMNVEV (reference sequence). DNA for the CDR3: TGTGCCAGCAGTTTGAGTTTGACAGGGCGATCCTACGAGCAGTACTTC. It is translated as CASSLSLTGRSYEQYF.

The chain carries TRBV11-2 and TRBJ1-4; D perhaps matches TRBD1 (5 bases). Trimming removed 6 bases at V and 8 bases at J, with 22 bases between. The CDR3 is made up of 16 amino acids. Per germline, CDR1 SGHAT and CDR2 FQNNGV. The CDR3 reads CASSTGTVISLEKLFF. The CDR3 bases are TGTGCCAGCAGTACCGGGACGGTGATCTCTCTGGAAAAACTGTTTTTT.

V and J are TRBV5-6 and TRBJ1-2; D not certain. Germline loops: CDR1 SGHDT, CDR2 YYEEEE. With 2 bases removed from V and 0 bases from J, the gap between germline ends came to 5 bases. The CDR3 length is 13 residues. In nucleotides, the CDR3 is TGTGCCAGCAGCTTAACATCTAACTATGGCTACACCTTC. The encoded protein is CASSLTSNYGYTF.

The CDR3, as DNA: TGCGCCAGCAGTGAGTCTTCACAGGGGGTCGGGCAGTACTTC. Protein: CASSESSQGVGQYF. This chain joins TRBV10-1 and TRBJ2-7; 8 bases map to TRBD1. V shed 0 bases and J 9 bases; nucleotides not matched to a gene: 7. The CDR3 runs to 14 residues. Germline CDR1 reads WNHNN; CDR2 reads SYGVQD (reference sequence).

The CDR3 DNA is TGTGCCAGCAGCTCGGACAGGGGTGACAATTCACCCCTCCACTTT. Protein product: CASSSDRGDNSPLHF. V usage is TRBV13 and J usage is TRBJ1-6, with TRBD1 matching over 9 bases. This CDR3 contains 15 residues. Germline V gives CDR1 PRHDT, CDR2 FYEKMQ (reference sequence). The V segment lost 4 bases and the J segment 7 bases; nucleotides outside the gene matches: 5. Full variable domain (outside the CDR3, taken from reference TRBV13 and TRBJ1-6): AAGVIQSPRHLIKEKRETATLKCYPIPRHDTVYWYQQGPGQDPQFLISFYEKMQSDKGSIPDRFSAQQFSDYHSELNMSSLELGDSALYFCASSSDRGDNSPLHFGNGTRLTVT.

In the case of this clone: This same CDR3 is encoded by further DNA sequences in the sample. The CDR3 loop is CASSVGGGTYEQYF. The CDR3 DNA reads as TGTGCCAGCAGCGTAGGCGGGGGCACCTACGAGCAGTACTTC. The J gene is TRBJ2-7, the V gene TRBV9, with D tentatively TRBD2 (7 bases). The CDR3 totals 14 residues. V lost 0 bases and J lost 2, with 9 bases in between. Germline lookup yields CDR1 SGDLS and CDR2 YYNGEE.

The chain recombines TRBV4-2 with TRBJ1-1; D call uncertain. V lost 2 bases and J lost 0, with 10 bases in between. CDR3 length: 15 residues. Germline V gene sequence: CDR1 LGHNA, CDR2 YNFKEQ. The CDR3 sequence is CASSQSLLLNTEAFF. In DNA, the CDR3 is TGTGCCAGCAGCCAATCCCTTCTTCTGAACACTGAAGCTTTCTTT.

This clone appeared once. V is TRBV5-4 and J is TRBJ1-2; 7 nucleotides match TRBD1. This CDR3 region has 14 residues. Losses at the gene ends were 4 bases for V and 8 bases for J; bases not matched to a gene: 11. In germline, CDR1 is SGHNT, CDR2 YYREEE (reference sequence). This CDR3 reads CASSLGTVTEGYTF. In DNA form, the CDR3 reads TGTGCCAGCAGCCTAGGGACAGTGACAGAGGGCTACACCTTC.

The J gene is TRBJ2-7, the V gene TRBV27; 8 positions agree with TRBD1. Trimming removed 5 bases from V and 3 bases from J; junction bases left unmatched: 9. Germline V gene lookup returns CDR1 MNHEY and CDR2 SMNVEV (reference sequence). The CDR3 runs to 15 residues. The DNA for the CDR3 is TGTGCCAGCAGTCCTGGGACAGGCAGTGACTACGAGCAGTACTTC. It yields the protein CASSPGTGSDYEQYF.

The chain links TRBV18 to TRBJ1-2; 7 nucleotides align to TRBD1. The length of the CDR3 is 15 residues. The V segment lost 3 bases and the J segment 4 bases; nucleotides outside the gene matches: 8. Germline CDR1 is KGHSH and CDR2 is LQKENI. CDR3 in amino acids: CASSPEPGQLYGYTF. CDR3 sequence (DNA): TGTGCCAGCTCACCCGAACCGGGACAGCTCTATGGCTACACCTTC.

This rearrangement joins TRBV27 to TRBJ2-7, with a possible D match to TRBD2 (6 bases). Germline loops: CDR1 MNHEY, CDR2 SMNVEV (reference sequence). V was clipped by 6 bases and J by 2 bases, with 17 bases between them. The CDR3 length is 15 residues. The CDR3 sequence is CASSHPVGRTYEQYF. DNA for the CDR3: TGTGCCAGCAGCCACCCAGTCGGGAGAACCTACGAGCAGTACTTC.

This clone has more than one count but fewer than ten. The chain combines TRBV5-4 with TRBJ1-1; no reliable D call. Germline V CDR1 and CDR2: SGHNT, YYREEE (reference sequence). The CDR3 has 12 residues. The V end was cut by 4 bases, the J end by 5 bases, with 9 bases between. The CDR3 coding sequence is TGTGCCAGCAGCGGCATGGAGACTGAAGCTTTCTTT. Amino acids: CASSGMETEAFF.

The V gene is TRBV10-2, the J gene TRBJ1-2; TRBD1 agrees at 11 bases. The CDR3 has 16 residues. The germline V gene encodes CDR1 WSHSY and CDR2 SAAADI. The junction had 6 bases not matched to a gene; V was cut back by 2 bases and J by 4 bases. This CDR3 is CASSEVGTGGTYGYTF. Here the CDR3 DNA reads TGCGCCAGCAGTGAGGTTGGGACAGGGGGTACCTATGGCTACACCTTC.

On this clone itself: The same CDR3 can be traced to other DNA sequences in this sample. V gene TRBV27 combines with J gene TRBJ2-1, with D maybe TRBD2 (6 bases). V was trimmed by 3 bases and J by 0 bases, leaving 9 bases between them. Germline CDR1 and CDR2: MNHEY and SMNVEV (reference sequence). CDR3 size: 15 residues. The CDR3 loop is CASSLDGSSYNEQFF. CDR3 nucleotides: TGTGCCAGCAGTTTGGACGGGAGCTCCTACAATGAGCAGTTCTTC.

The V and J genes are TRBV28 and TRBJ1-4; 7 nucleotides line up with TRBD1. The CDR3 totals 15 residues. Germline V gene sequence: CDR1 MDHEN, CDR2 SYDVKM. The junction had 11 bases not matched to a gene; V was cut back by 5 bases and J by 8 bases. CDR3 sequence (DNA): TGTGCCAGCAGTGGAGGGGGCAGGGGTGGAGAAAAACTGTTTTTT. Translated, it gives CASSGGGRGGEKLFF.

The rearrangement joins TRBV27 to TRBJ2-1; TRBD2 matches 7 bases. J was trimmed by 11 bases and V by 5 bases; bases with no gene match: 21. The CDR3 runs to 17 residues. Germline V lookup: CDR1 MNHEY, CDR2 SMNVEV (reference sequence). Written as DNA, the CDR3 is TGTGCCAGCAGTCAAATGTGGGGGGAGGGCCTTGGGGATCAGCAGTTCTTC. The encoded protein is CASSQMWGEGLGDQQFF.

The chain couples TRBV27 to TRBJ2-1; no reliable D call. From germline, CDR1 is MNHEY and CDR2 SMNVEV (reference sequence). CDR3 length: 14 amino acids. Trimming pared 0 bases from V and 4 bases from J, leaving 7 bases between. This CDR3 is CASSLSVMYNEQFF. DNA for the CDR3: TGTGCCAGCAGTTTATCGGTCATGTACAATGAGCAGTTCTTC.

This clone was seen a few times. The chain links TRBV4-1 to TRBJ2-7; D might be TRBD2 (6 bases). This CDR3 spans 13 amino acids. The V and J ends lost 1 base and 7 bases respectively, with 11 bases between them. Germline-derived CDR1 and CDR2 are MGHRA and YSYEKL. In DNA form, the CDR3 reads TGCGCCAGCAGCCAAGCGGACTACGGAGAGCAGTACTTC. Amino acid sequence: CASSQADYGEQYF.